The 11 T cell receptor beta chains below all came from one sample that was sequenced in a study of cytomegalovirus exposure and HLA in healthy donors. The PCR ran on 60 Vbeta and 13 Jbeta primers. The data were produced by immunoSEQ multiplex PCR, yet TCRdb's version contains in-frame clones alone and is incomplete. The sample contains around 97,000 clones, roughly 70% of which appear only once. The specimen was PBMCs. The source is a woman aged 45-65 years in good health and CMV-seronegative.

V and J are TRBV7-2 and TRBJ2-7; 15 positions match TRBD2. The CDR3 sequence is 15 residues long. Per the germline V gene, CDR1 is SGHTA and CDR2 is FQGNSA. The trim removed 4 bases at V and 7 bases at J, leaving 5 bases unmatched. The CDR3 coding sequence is TGTGCCAGCAGCTGGACTAGCGGGAGGGTTTCGGAGCAGTACTTC. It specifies CASSWTSGRVSEQYF.

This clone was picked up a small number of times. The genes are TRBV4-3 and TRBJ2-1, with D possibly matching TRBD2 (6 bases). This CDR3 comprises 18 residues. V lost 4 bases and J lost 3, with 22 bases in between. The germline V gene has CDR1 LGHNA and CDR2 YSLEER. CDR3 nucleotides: TGCGCCAGCAGCCTGGAGGCCCTATTAGCGGCAGACTACAATGAGCAGTTCTTC. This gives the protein CASSLEALLAADYNEQFF.

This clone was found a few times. DNA of the CDR3: TGCGCCAGCAGCCGGGCCGGGACAGGGGTCACTGAAGCTTTCTTT. Its translation is CASSRAGTGVTEAFF. The V and J genes are TRBV5-1 and TRBJ1-1, with 10 bases aligning to TRBD1. The CDR3 runs 15 residues. Germline V gives CDR1 SGHRS, CDR2 YFSETQ. V shed 4 bases and J 4 bases; nucleotides not matched to a gene: 7.

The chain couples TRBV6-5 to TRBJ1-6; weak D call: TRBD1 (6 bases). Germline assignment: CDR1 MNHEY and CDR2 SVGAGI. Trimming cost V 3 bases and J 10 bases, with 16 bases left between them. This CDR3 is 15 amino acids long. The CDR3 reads CASSYEGRGRSPLHF. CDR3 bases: TGTGCCAGCAGTTATGAGGGCAGGGGAAGGTCACCCCTCCACTTT.

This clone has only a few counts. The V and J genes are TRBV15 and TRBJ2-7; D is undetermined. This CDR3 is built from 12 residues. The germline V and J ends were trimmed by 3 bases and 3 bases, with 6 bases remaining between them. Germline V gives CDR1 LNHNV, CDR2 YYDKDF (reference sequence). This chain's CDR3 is CATSSDFYEQYF. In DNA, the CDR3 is TGTGCCACCAGCAGTGACTTCTACGAGCAGTACTTC.

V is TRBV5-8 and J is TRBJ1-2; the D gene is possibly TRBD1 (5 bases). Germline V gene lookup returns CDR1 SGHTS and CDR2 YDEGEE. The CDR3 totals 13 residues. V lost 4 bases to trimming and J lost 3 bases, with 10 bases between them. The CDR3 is CASSRQTDYGYTF. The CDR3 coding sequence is TGTGCCAGCAGCCGACAGACAGACTATGGCTACACCTTC.

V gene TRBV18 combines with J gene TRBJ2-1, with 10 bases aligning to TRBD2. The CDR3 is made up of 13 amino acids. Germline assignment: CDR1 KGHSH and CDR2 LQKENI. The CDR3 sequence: CFQSGGANNEQFF. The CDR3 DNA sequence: TGTTTCCAAAGCGGGGGGGCAAACAATGAGCAGTTCTTC.

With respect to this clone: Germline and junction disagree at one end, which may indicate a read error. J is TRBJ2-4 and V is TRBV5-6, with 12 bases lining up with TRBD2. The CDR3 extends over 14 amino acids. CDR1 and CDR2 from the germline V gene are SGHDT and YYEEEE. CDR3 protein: CASSSGFRASGRDF. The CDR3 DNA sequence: TGTGCCAGCAGCTCAGGTTTTAGGGCTAGCGGGAGGGACTTC.

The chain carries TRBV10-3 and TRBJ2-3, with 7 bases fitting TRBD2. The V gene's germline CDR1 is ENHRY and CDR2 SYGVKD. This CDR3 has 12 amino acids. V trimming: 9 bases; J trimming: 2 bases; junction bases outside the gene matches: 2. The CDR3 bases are TGTGCCATAAGCGGGGACACAGATACGCAGTATTTT. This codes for CAISGDTDTQYF.

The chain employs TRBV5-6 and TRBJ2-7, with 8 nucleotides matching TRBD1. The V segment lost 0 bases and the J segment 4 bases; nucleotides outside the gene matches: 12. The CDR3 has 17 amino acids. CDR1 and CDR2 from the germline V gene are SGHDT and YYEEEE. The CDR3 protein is CASSLVGQDSMGYEQYF. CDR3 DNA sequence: TGTGCCAGCAGCTTGGTGGGACAGGACTCCATGGGATACGAGCAGTACTTC.

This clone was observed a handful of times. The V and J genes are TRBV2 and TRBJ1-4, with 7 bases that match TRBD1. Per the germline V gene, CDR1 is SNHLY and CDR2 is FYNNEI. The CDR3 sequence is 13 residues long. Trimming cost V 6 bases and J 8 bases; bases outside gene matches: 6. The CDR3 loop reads CASSALGQEKLFF. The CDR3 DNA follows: TGTGCCAGCAGCGCACTGGGACAGGAAAAACTGTTTTTT.